The rows below give T cell receptor beta chains drawn from one sample of a study of patients and donors after allogeneic stem cell transplantation. TCRdb re-called the RT-PCR reads through MiXCR, storing one row per CDR3 protein. The sample records roughly 880,000 distinct CDR3 sequences, around 17% being singletons. Sequenced sample: blood, either unsorted or a sorted T cell fraction (not recorded which). The receptors shown here come from a human donor who was either an allogeneic HSCT recipient or a stem cell or donor lymphocyte infusion donor (not recorded which). It is not recorded whose cells these are; they may come from a transplant donor. The CDR3 runs from the conserved cysteine through the conserved F or W. A D gene is named only where the DNA matches it firmly. Some rows have no size entry. The others give once, few or many, or a class for an expanded clone.

abundance,j_gene,d_gene,v_gene,len,CDR3aa,CDR3nt
few,TRBJ1-1,-,TRBV6-1,13,CASSEDDNTEAFF,TGTGCCAGCAGTGAAGACGATAACACTGAAGCTTTCTTT
-,TRBJ2-2,TRBD1,TRBV5-1,16,CASSPLRQGVNGELFF,TGCGCCAGCAGCCCACTACGACAGGGGGTAAACGGGGAGCTGTTTTTT
-,TRBJ1-1,-,TRBV4-2,18,CASSQDPKNQGRNTEAFF,TGTGCCAGCAGCCAAGATCCGAAGAATCAGGGGCGGAACACTGAAGCTTTCTTT
many,TRBJ2-5,TRBD1,TRBV5-1,16,CASSLAGTGGMETQYF,TGCGCCAGCAGCTTGGCCGGGACAGGGGGTATGGAGACCCAGTACTTC
many,TRBJ2-3,TRBD2,TRBV12-3/TRBV12-4,15,CASTWTSGSTDTQYF,TGTGCCAGCACCTGGACTAGCGGGAGCACAGATACGCAGTATTTT
many,TRBJ1-5,TRBD1,TRBV20-1,13,CSARRQGLQPQHF,TGCAGTGCTCGCCGACAGGGCCTCCAGCCCCAGCATTTT
few,TRBJ2-3,TRBD2,TRBV20-1,15,CSASLRGGGTDTQYF,TGCAGTGCTAGTCTGCGGGGGGGCGGCACAGATACGCAGTATTTT
few,TRBJ2-6,TRBD1,TRBV9,15,CASSGQGTGANVLTF,TGTGCCAGCAGCGGACAGGGGACAGGGGCCAACGTCCTGACTTTC
-,TRBJ2-2,-,TRBV9,16,CASSVEVGSITGELFF,TGTGCCAGCAGCGTAGAGGTAGGCAGTATCACCGGGGAGCTGTTTTTT
-,TRBJ1-1,-,TRBV29-1,8,CSSSEAFF,TGCAGCTCCTCTGAAGCTTTCTTT
few,TRBJ2-7,TRBD2,TRBV20-1,16,CSARDLGGESSYEQYF,TGCAGTGCTAGAGATCTGGGGGGGGAATCGTCCTACGAGCAGTACTTC
few,TRBJ1-1,TRBD1,TRBV7-9,16,CASSLGRGRGFTEAFF,TGTGCCAGCAGCTTAGGCAGGGGGCGAGGGTTTACTGAAGCTTTCTTT
-,TRBJ2-7,-,TRBV7-9,16,CASSRIQLNMSYEQYF,TGTGCCAGCAGCCGCATTCAATTAAACATGTCCTACGAGCAGTACTTC
many,TRBJ1-2,TRBD1,TRBV12-3/TRBV12-4,16,CASSSGQGEPNYGYTF,TGTGCCAGCAGTTCGGGACAGGGGGAGCCTAACTATGGCTACACCTTC
-,TRBJ2-3,TRBD1,TRBV6-4,16,CASSSGQGDSTDTQYF,TGTGCCAGCTCCTCGGGACAGGGGGATAGCACAGATACGCAGTATTTT
few,TRBJ2-2,-,TRBV29-1,14,CSVRIGLTTGELFF,TGCAGCGTCAGGATCGGACTCACCACCGGGGAGCTGTTTTTT
few,TRBJ2-3,-,TRBV7-8,16,CASSLDRTRRADTQYF,TGTGCCAGCAGCTTGGATAGGACCCGTAGGGCAGATACGCAGTATTTT
few,TRBJ1-1,-,TRBV7-2,16,CASSDRPGRMNTEAFF,TGTGCCAGCAGCGACCGACCCGGACGGATGAACACTGAAGCTTTCTTT
-,TRBJ2-7,TRBD2,TRBV27,14,CASSLWRGSYEQYF,TGTGCCAGCAGTTTATGGCGGGGGAGCTACGAGCAGTACTTC
-,TRBJ1-6,-,TRBV6-1,15,CASSEVGGYNSPLHF,TGTGCCAGCAGTGAAGTAGGCGGTTATAATTCACCCCTCCACTTT
-,TRBJ1-2,-,TRBV20-1,15,CSAKQGRLYNYGYTF,TGCAGTGCTAAGCAGGGGCGACTATATAACTATGGCTACACCTTC
few,TRBJ2-1,-,TRBV14,13,CASSGDRVNEQFF,TGTGCCAGCAGCGGGGACCGCGTGAATGAGCAGTTCTTC
-,TRBJ1-1,TRBD1,TRBV7-8,17,CASYRTGGPRPNTEAFF,TGTGCCAGCTATAGGACAGGGGGACCGCGTCCTAACACTGAAGCTTTCTTT
many,TRBJ1-1,-,TRBV7-2,14,CASSLERRNTEAFF,TGTGCCAGCAGCTTAGAGCGGAGGAACACTGAAGCTTTCTTT
few,TRBJ2-5,-,TRBV5-6,13,CASSIRGVQTQYF,TGTGCCAGCAGCATCAGGGGGGTCCAGACCCAGTACTTC
few,TRBJ2-3,-,TRBV6-1,17,CASSHTSRQSSTDTQYF,TGTGCCAGCAGCCACACTAGCAGACAATCTAGCACAGATACGCAGTATTTT
-,TRBJ2-2,-,TRBV6-5,14,CASSSPNLGSGLFF,TGTGCCAGCAGTTCCCCGAACCTTGGGAGCGGGCTGTTTTTT
many,TRBJ2-7,-,TRBV6-2/TRBV6-3,12,CASSYSSYEQYF,TGTGCCAGCAGTTACTCTTCCTACGAGCAGTACTTC
many,TRBJ2-3,-,TRBV12-3/TRBV12-4,15,CASRKGGPSTDTQYF,TGTGCCAGCAGGAAGGGAGGCCCCAGCACAGATACGCAGTATTTT
few,TRBJ2-7,-,TRBV5-6,17,CASSQTSPEATFYEQYF,TGTGCCAGCAGCCAAACAAGTCCCGAAGCTACCTTCTACGAGCAGTACTTC
-,TRBJ2-7,-,TRBV5-1,13,CASTTDHDYEQYF,TGCGCCAGCACGACTGATCATGACTACGAGCAGTACTTC
-,TRBJ2-5,TRBD2,TRBV20-1,14,CSARVAGSRETQYF,TGCAGTGCTAGAGTAGCGGGGTCCCGGGAGACCCAGTACTTC
-,TRBJ1-6,TRBD1,TRBV9,17,CASSVEAQGADNSPLHF,TGTGCCAGCAGCGTAGAGGCACAGGGGGCAGACAATTCACCCCTCCACTTT
-,TRBJ2-1,TRBD1,TRBV11-2,15,CASSLSGTGFNEQFF,TGTGCCAGCAGCCTTTCCGGGACAGGCTTCAATGAGCAGTTCTTC
few,TRBJ1-5,-,TRBV12-3/TRBV12-4,14,CASSLRLLYQPQHF,TGTGCCAGCAGCTTACGGTTGCTGTATCAGCCCCAGCATTTT
few,TRBJ1-2,TRBD1,TRBV12-3/TRBV12-4,15,CASSLRQGVQWGYTF,TGTGCCAGCAGTCTTAGACAGGGGGTTCAATGGGGCTACACCTTC
-,TRBJ1-2,TRBD1,TRBV30,14,CAWSETGINYGYTF,TGTGCCTGGAGTGAGACAGGGATCAACTATGGCTACACCTTC
few,TRBJ1-5,TRBD1,TRBV12-3/TRBV12-4,14,CASSSTGGKQPQHF,TGTGCCAGCAGTTCGACAGGGGGAAAGCAGCCCCAGCATTTT
few,TRBJ2-1,-,TRBV3-1,17,CASSRPRRESSYNEQFF,TGTGCCAGCAGCCGACCGCGACGGGAGAGCTCCTACAATGAGCAGTTCTTC
few,TRBJ2-2,TRBD2,TRBV12-3/TRBV12-4,16,CASSTREGVNTGELFF,TGTGCCAGCAGCACCCGGGAGGGGGTGAACACCGGGGAGCTGTTTTTT
-,TRBJ1-6,-,TRBV4-3,16,CASSQGAGRDNSPLHF,TGCGCCAGCAGCCAAGGAGCGGGACGGGATAATTCACCCCTCCACTTT
-,TRBJ2-1,-,TRBV13,12,CASSSPLNEQFF,TGTGCCAGCAGCTCTCCCTTGAATGAGCAGTTCTTC
-,TRBJ2-2,TRBD1,TRBV29-1,14,CSAALQGAHGELFF,TGCAGCGCCGCACTACAGGGGGCCCACGGGGAGCTGTTTTTT
-,TRBJ2-3,-,TRBV11-2,16,CASSSGEKFLADTQYF,TGTGCCAGCAGCTCCGGAGAGAAGTTCCTCGCAGATACGCAGTATTTT
few,TRBJ2-5,-,TRBV4-2,14,CASSEVRRRETQYF,TGTGCCAGCAGCGAAGTCCGAAGGCGGGAGACCCAGTACTTC
-,TRBJ2-2,-,TRBV7-8,14,CASSFTGKTGELFF,TGTGCCAGCAGCTTCACCGGAAAGACCGGGGAGCTGTTTTTT
few,TRBJ1-1,TRBD1,TRBV24-1,13,CATSPDRGTEAFF,TGTGCCACCAGTCCAGACAGGGGCACTGAAGCTTTCTTT
-,TRBJ2-6,-,TRBV6-5,18,CASSYSPGPSSGANVLTF,TGTGCCAGCAGTTACTCGCCGGGTCCCAGCTCTGGGGCCAACGTCCTGACTTTC
-,TRBJ1-2,-,TRBV12-3/TRBV12-4,15,CASNTGTRKNYGYTF,TGTGCCAGCAACACCGGGACACGAAAAAACTATGGCTACACCTTC